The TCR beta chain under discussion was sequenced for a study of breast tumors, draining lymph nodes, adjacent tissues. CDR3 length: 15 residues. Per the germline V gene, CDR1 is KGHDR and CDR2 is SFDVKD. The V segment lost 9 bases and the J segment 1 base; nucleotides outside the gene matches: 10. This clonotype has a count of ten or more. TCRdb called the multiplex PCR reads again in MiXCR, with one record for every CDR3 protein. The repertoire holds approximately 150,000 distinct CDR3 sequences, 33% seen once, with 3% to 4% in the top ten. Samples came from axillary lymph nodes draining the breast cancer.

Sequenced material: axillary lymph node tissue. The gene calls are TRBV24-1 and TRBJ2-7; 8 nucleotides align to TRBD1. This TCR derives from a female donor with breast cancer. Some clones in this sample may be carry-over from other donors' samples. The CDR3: CATPGRGQESYEQYF. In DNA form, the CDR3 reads TGTGCCACCCCCGGCAGGGGGCAGGAGTCCTACGAGCAGTACTTC.